This TCR beta chain stems from a study of blood T cells in healthy people across ages. Points from the study as a whole: Long-lived donors exceeded aged donors in naive CD4+ cells and diversity. Samples with more naive T cells showed higher observed beta diversity.

A sample-barcoded 5' primer and a J-beta primer mix were used in a second PCR of about 7 to 12 cycles. TCRdb re-called the 5' RACE reads with MiXCR, one entry per CDR3 protein. Among 1.5 million to 2 million distinct CDR3 sequences listed, approximately 30% were seen once. This clonotype was picked up a small number of times. Its antigen is undetermined. Germline V gives CDR1 SEHNR, CDR2 FQNEAQ (reference sequence). The CDR3 has 13 amino acids. Trimming shortened V by 2 bases and J by 7 bases, and 9 bases separated the two germline ends. Isolation of PBMCs gave at least 6.5 million cells per sample. The rearrangement links TRBV7-9 to TRBJ2-1; tentatively, D is TRBD1 (6 bases). Sequences were obtained from blood. The clonotype originates from a woman in her 30s in good health. CDR3 DNA: TGTGCCAGCAGCTTAAGGGACAAAAATGAGCAGTTCTTC. Residues: CASSLRDKNEQFF.